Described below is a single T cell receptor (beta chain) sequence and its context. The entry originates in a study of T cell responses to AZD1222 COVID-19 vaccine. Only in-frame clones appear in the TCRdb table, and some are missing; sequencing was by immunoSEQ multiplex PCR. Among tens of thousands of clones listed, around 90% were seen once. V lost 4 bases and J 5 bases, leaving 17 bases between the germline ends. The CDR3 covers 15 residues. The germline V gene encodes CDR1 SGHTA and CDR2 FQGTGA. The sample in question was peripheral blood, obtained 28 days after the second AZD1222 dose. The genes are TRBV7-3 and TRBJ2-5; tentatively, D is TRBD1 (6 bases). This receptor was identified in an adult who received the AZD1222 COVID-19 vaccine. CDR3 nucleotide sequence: TGTGCCAGCAGCTCTCACTCAGGGGCTGGGGAGACCCAGTACTTC. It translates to CASSSHSGAGETQYF.